The clone carrying this T cell receptor beta chain appeared many times. Its antigen is undetermined. Through a sample-barcoded 5' primer and a J-beta primer mix, a second PCR was run for roughly 7 to 12 cycles. A single record per CDR3 protein comes from TCRdb applying MiXCR to the 5' RACE reads. The profile shows around 650,000 distinct CDR3 sequences, around 32% of them singletons. The source of the sample is a study of blood T cells in healthy people across ages. General observations from the study: Significant beta diversity loss was already apparent by age 40, declining roughly linearly. Conclusively comparing naive with antigen-experienced cells was impossible with unsorted PBMCs.

The TCR sequence derives from a woman over 75 in good health. Sequenced: blood.

CDR3 DNA: TGTGCCAGCAGTTTAGTCGGGACAGGGAGTGAAAAACTGTTTTTT. The encoded protein is CASSLVGTGSEKLFF. This chain connects TRBV12-3 or TRBV12-4 to TRBJ1-4; 9 bases align to TRBD1. V shed 1 base, J shed 7 bases, and the junction held 4 bases outside the gene matches. This CDR3 has 15 amino acids.